These 31 T cell receptor beta chains were all obtained from the same sample, sequenced in a study of cytomegalovirus exposure and HLA in healthy donors. Vbeta (60) and Jbeta (13) primers were used in the PCR. Assay used: immunoSEQ multiplex PCR; TCRdb lists only in-frame clones, some missing. The sample consists of 150,000 or so clones, 80% of them appearing once. Sequenced material: PBMCs. The receptors come from a woman aged 40-49 years in good health and CMV-seropositive.

This chain connects TRBV30 to TRBJ1-5, with unresolved D. Per the germline V gene, CDR1 is GTSNPN and CDR2 is SVGIG (reference sequence). This CDR3 is built from 12 residues. V was pared by 1 base and J by 4 bases, with 5 bases between. This CDR3 reads CAWSAPNQPQHF. CDR3 coding DNA: TGTGCCTGGAGTGCCCCTAATCAGCCCCAGCATTTT.

The chain carries TRBV28 and TRBJ1-5, with D possibly matching TRBD1 (6 bases). Trimming took 5 bases from V and 4 from J, leaving 18 bases between them. CDR1 is MDHEN and CDR2 is SYDVKM in the germline V gene. This CDR3 has 16 amino acids. CDR3 bases: TGTGCCAGCAGTGTAGGGACAAAAGGGATGAATCAGCCCCAGCATTTT. Residues: CASSVGTKGMNQPQHF.

V gene TRBV2 combines with J gene TRBJ2-2, with 10 bases matching TRBD2. Germline V gene sequence: CDR1 SNHLY, CDR2 FYNNEI. The CDR3 length is 16 residues. V gave up 6 bases and J gave up 1 base; unmatched junction bases: 5. As DNA, the CDR3 is TGTGCCAGCAGAGCCGCTAGCGGGGGGAACACCGGGGAGCTGTTTTTT. The encoded protein is CASRAASGGNTGELFF.

V and J are TRBV5-1 and TRBJ2-1; D perhaps matches TRBD2 (5 bases). With 2 bases removed from V and 4 bases from J, the gap between germline ends came to 7 bases. The germline CDR1 and CDR2 sequences are SGHRS and YFSETQ. This CDR3 is 13 amino acids long. The CDR3 region has the DNA TGCGCCAGCAGCTTAAGAGGGTACAATGAGCAGTTCTTC. Its protein product is CASSLRGYNEQFF. The full variable domain, with the rest looked up from reference TRBV5-1 and TRBJ2-1, is KAGVTQTPRYLIKTRGQQVTLSCSPISGHRSVSWYQQTPGQGLQFLFEYFSETQRNKGNFPGRFSGRQFSNSRSEMNVSTLELGDSALYLCASSLRGYNEQFFGPGTRLTVL.

The V gene is TRBV27, the J gene TRBJ2-7, with TRBD2 matching over 10 bases. Losses at the gene ends were 6 bases for V and 6 bases for J; bases not matched to a gene: 8. Germline CDR1 reads MNHEY; CDR2 reads SMNVEV (reference sequence). CDR3 size: 14 residues. The CDR3, as DNA: TGTGCCAGCAGCAGTAGCGGGAGGTCTTCCGAGCAGTACTTC. Translated, it gives CASSSSGRSSEQYF.

The V and J genes are TRBV30 and TRBJ1-3, with D tentatively TRBD1 (6 bases). Germline values: CDR1 GTSNPN, CDR2 SVGIG (reference sequence). There are 16 residues in the CDR3. V was clipped by 1 base and J by 4 bases, with 17 bases between them. The CDR3: CAWSERSGVGGNTIYF. In DNA, the CDR3 is TGTGCCTGGAGTGAACGCTCAGGGGTGGGAGGAAACACCATATATTTT. Full variable domain (remainder filled in from reference TRBV30 and TRBJ1-3): SQTIHQWPATLVQPVGSPLSLECTVEGTSNPNLYWYRQAAGRGLQLLFYSVGIGQISSEVPQNLSASRPQDRQFILSSKKLLLSDSGFYLCAWSERSGVGGNTIYFGEGSWLTVV.

The chain recombines TRBV15 with TRBJ1-4; maybe TRBD1 (6 bases). In germline, CDR1 is LNHNV, CDR2 YYDKDF (reference sequence). Trimming took off 9 bases at V and 4 bases at J, with 12 bases between the two ends. The CDR3 loop spans 13 amino acids. The CDR3 sequence is CATDTGINEKLFF. The DNA for the CDR3 is TGTGCCACTGATACAGGGATTAATGAAAAACTGTTTTTT.

The chain is built from TRBV13 and TRBJ2-7; perhaps TRBD1 as D (5 bases). CDR3 length: 12 residues. Germline V CDR1 and CDR2: PRHDT, FYEKMQ (reference sequence). The V and J ends lost 6 bases and 2 bases respectively, with 8 bases between them. The CDR3 nucleotides are TGTGCCAGCAGGCAGGGCACCTACGAGCAGTACTTC. Encoded protein: CASRQGTYEQYF.

V and J are TRBV29-1 and TRBJ2-3, with 11 bases fitting TRBD2. With V trimmed by 6 bases and J by 2 bases, 4 bases remained unmatched. Germline V CDR1 and CDR2: SQVTM, ANQGSEA. The CDR3 loop spans 14 amino acids. The CDR3 DNA is TGCAGCGTGAGACTAGCGGGATTCACAGATACGCAGTATTTT. Amino acid sequence: CSVRLAGFTDTQYF.

CDR3: CASSTPGTGRISNYEQYF. The CDR3 DNA reads TGTGCCAGCAGTACCCCCGGGACAGGGCGAATTTCCAACTACGAGCAGTACTTC. The V gene is TRBV25-1, the J gene TRBJ2-7; 9 nucleotides match TRBD1. V dropped 5 bases and J dropped 3; count of bases not matched to a gene: 17. The V gene's germline CDR1 is MGHDK and CDR2 SYGVNS. The CDR3 is 18 amino acids.

Only a few counts were recorded for this clone. The chain carries TRBV18 and TRBJ2-1; weak D call: TRBD2 (6 bases). Looked up from germline, CDR1 is KGHSH and CDR2 is LQKENI. This CDR3 comprises 15 residues. The germline V and J ends were trimmed by 5 bases and 6 bases, with 17 bases remaining between them. The chain's CDR3 is CASSAPPGDTNEQFF. The DNA for the CDR3 is TGTGCCAGCTCAGCCCCCCCGGGAGATACCAATGAGCAGTTCTTC.

In its sample, this clone was seen a few times. The chain joins TRBV5-4 to TRBJ2-3; the D gene is possibly TRBD2 (5 bases). The V end lost 0 bases, the J end lost 2 bases, and 10 bases lay between the germline ends. This CDR3 comprises 15 residues. In germline, CDR1 is SGHNT, CDR2 YYREEE (reference sequence). The DNA for the CDR3 is TGTGCCAGCAGCTTGGACGGGGTGAACACAGATACGCAGTATTTT. It codes for CASSLDGVNTDTQYF. Based on the CDR3 plus reference TRBV5-4 and TRBJ2-3, the full variable domain is ETGVTQSPTHLIKTRGQQVTLRCSSQSGHNTVSWYQQALGQGPQFIFQYYREEENGRGNFPPRFSGLQFPNYSSELNVNALELDDSALYLCASSLDGVNTDTQYFGPGTRLTVL.

The J gene is TRBJ2-5, the V gene TRBV7-8; 8 nucleotides match TRBD2. V lost 1 base, J lost 4 bases, and 2 bases stayed unmatched. The germline gives CDR1 SGHVS, CDR2 FQNEAQ. This CDR3 comprises 14 residues. The CDR3 DNA reads as TGTGCCAGCAGCTTAGTTCTAGCGGGAGAGACCCAGTACTTC. As protein: CASSLVLAGETQYF.

This chain links TRBV19 with TRBJ1-3; a weak D match, TRBD1 (5 bases). CDR1 and CDR2 from the germline V gene are LNHDA and SQIVND (reference sequence). The CDR3 runs to 16 residues. Trimming took 4 bases from V and 0 from J, leaving 13 bases between them. CDR3 sequence reads: CASSRGGPSSGNTIYF. Written as DNA, the CDR3 is TGTGCCAGTAGTAGGGGGGGACCCTCCTCTGGAAACACCATATATTTT.

This chain joins TRBV6-1 and TRBJ1-1; D remains ambiguous. CDR1 and CDR2 (germline): MNHNS, SASEGT. CDR3 size: 15 residues. V gave up 7 bases and J gave up 7 bases, with 22 bases separating them. In DNA form, the CDR3 reads TGTGCCAGCACCGAGCGGACTTGGAGACCTGGTGAAGCTTTCTTT. Its protein is CASTERTWRPGEAFF.

The rearrangement links TRBV7-9 to TRBJ2-1; 11 nucleotides agree with TRBD2. This CDR3 region has 14 residues. Germline CDR1 SEHNR, CDR2 FQNEAQ (reference sequence). V dropped 8 bases and J dropped 9; count of bases not matched to a gene: 9. The CDR3 sequence is CASPGTSGSAEQFF. In DNA form, the CDR3 reads TGTGCCAGCCCCGGGACTAGCGGTTCGGCTGAGCAGTTCTTC.

The chain carries TRBV27 and TRBJ1-1, with D perhaps TRBD1 (5 bases). V gave up 6 bases and J gave up 7 bases, with 12 bases separating them. From germline, CDR1 is MNHEY and CDR2 SMNVEV (reference sequence). The CDR3 contains 12 residues. The CDR3 sequence is CASSLGLGEAFF. CDR3 DNA: TGTGCCAGCAGCCTGGGACTTGGTGAAGCTTTCTTT.

V usage is TRBV6-5 and J usage is TRBJ2-3, with TRBD1 matching 7 bases. Per the germline V gene, CDR1 is MNHEY and CDR2 is SVGAGI. CDR3 length equals 13 residues. The J segment lost 6 bases and the V segment lost 4 bases, leaving 4 bases of the junction unmatched. DNA of the CDR3: TGTGCCAGCAGTTTGACAGGGTCGGATACGCAGTATTTT. Its protein is CASSLTGSDTQYF.

This clone was detected a few times. The CDR3 DNA reads TGCGCCAGCAGCCAAGATGGGGGGGGGTGGGGTAGCGGGGAGGGAGATACGCAGTATTTT. Translation gives CASSQDGGGWGSGEGDTQYF. This chain uses TRBV4-1 with TRBJ2-3, with 8 bases that match TRBD2. Germline assignment: CDR1 MGHRA and CDR2 YSYEKL. V trimming: 0 bases; J trimming: 5 bases; junction bases outside the gene matches: 19. This CDR3 is built from 20 residues.

This sequence joins TRBV6-5 and TRBJ1-3, with 7 bases matching TRBD1. Germline V CDR1 and CDR2: MNHEY, SVGAGI. The CDR3 consists of 14 residues. V shed 6 bases, J shed 4 bases, and the junction held 6 bases outside the gene matches. The DNA for the CDR3 is TGTGCCAGCAGAGACAGGGATTTCGGAAACACCATATATTTT. Translated: CASRDRDFGNTIYF.

The V call is TRBV29-1, the J call TRBJ1-1; 7 bases map to TRBD1. The CDR3 extends over 14 amino acids. Germline trimming cut 6 bases from V and 0 bases from J; bases unmatched to any gene: 7. The V gene's germline CDR1 is SQVTM and CDR2 ANQGSEA. DNA for the CDR3: TGCAGCGTCCCGGGACAGCACATGAACACTGAAGCTTTCTTT. This encodes CSVPGQHMNTEAFF.

This sequence joins TRBV27 and TRBJ2-7; TRBD2 matches at 13 bases. From germline, CDR1 is MNHEY and CDR2 SMNVEV (reference sequence). CDR3 length equals 18 residues. V lost 3 bases to trimming and J lost 3 bases; unmatched junction nucleotides: 11. The CDR3 here is CASSFRATSGRAFYEQYF. CDR3 sequence (DNA): TGTGCCAGCAGTTTTAGGGCAACTAGCGGGAGGGCCTTCTACGAGCAGTACTTC.

A single count supports this clone. The gene calls are TRBV19 and TRBJ2-1, with 7 bases that match TRBD2. Germline CDR1 and CDR2: LNHDA and SQIVND (reference sequence). This CDR3 contains 14 residues. The V gene end was trimmed by 4 bases and the J gene end by 5 bases; junction bases not matched to a gene: 5. The CDR3 DNA sequence: TGTGCCAGTAGTAGGGTCGCGGGGGACAATGAGCAGTTCTTC. It encodes CASSRVAGDNEQFF. Filled out from reference TRBV19 and TRBJ2-1, the complete variable domain reads DGGITQSPKYLFRKEGQNVTLSCEQNLNHDAMYWYRQDPGQGLRLIYYSQIVNDFQKGDIAEGYSVSREKKESFPLTVTSAQKNPTAFYLCASSRVAGDNEQFFGPGTRLTVL.

Comment on this clone: One junction end disagrees with the germline gene, perhaps due to a read error. This chain uses TRBV6-1 with TRBJ2-7; 7 bases are shared with TRBD1. The CDR3 runs 15 residues. Germline V CDR1 and CDR2: MNHNS, SASEGT. CDR3 loop: CASSEEGGLTYERYF. CDR3 coding DNA: TGTGCCAGCAGTGAAGAAGGGGGCCTAACCTACGAGCGGTACTTC.

The chain joins TRBV10-3 to TRBJ1-6; 7 bases align to TRBD1. The V gene's germline CDR1 is ENHRY and CDR2 SYGVKD. The CDR3 covers 17 residues. The J segment lost 4 bases and the V segment lost 5 bases, leaving 11 bases of the junction unmatched. The CDR3 DNA follows: TGTGCCATCAGTCCAACCCAACAGGGGCCTTATAATTCACCCCTCCACTTT. This sequence encodes CAISPTQQGPYNSPLHF.

J is TRBJ2-3 and V is TRBV28; D not certain. CDR3 length equals 15 residues. CDR1 and CDR2 from the germline V gene are MDHEN and SYDVKM. V lost 6 bases, J lost 0 bases, and 13 bases lay in between. CDR3 loop: CASRVLGGSTDTQYF. CDR3 sequence (DNA): TGTGCCAGCAGGGTTCTAGGTGGAAGCACAGATACGCAGTATTTT.

This clone has more than one count but fewer than ten. The gene calls are TRBV7-9 and TRBJ2-5, with D perhaps matching TRBD2 (6 bases). The CDR3 sequence is 14 residues long. V lost 5 bases and J 0 bases, leaving 10 bases between the germline ends. Germline assignment: CDR1 SEHNR and CDR2 FQNEAQ (reference sequence). The DNA for the CDR3 is TGTGCCAGCAGCCACCGGGACTACCAAGAGACCCAGTACTTC. Its protein is CASSHRDYQETQYF.

The chain couples TRBV12-2 to TRBJ2-7; the table gives TRBD1 as D, unverified against the DNA. TRBV12-2 is a documented pseudogene. CDR3 length: 15 amino acids. Here the CDR3 reads CASRLGLGCWSEQYF. CDR3 sequence (DNA): TGTGCAAGTCGCTTAGGGTTGGGCTGTTGGTCCGAGCAGTACTTC.

This clone has more than one count but fewer than ten. The chain uses TRBV25-1 and TRBJ2-2; 9 bases are a match to TRBD1. The CDR3 spans 17 residues. CDR1 and CDR2 from the germline V gene are MGHDK and SYGVNS. V was clipped by 2 bases and J by 1 base; unmatched bases: 5. The CDR3 protein is CASSEIGQGKNTGELFF. The DNA for the CDR3 is TGTGCCAGCAGTGAAATCGGACAGGGGAAGAACACCGGGGAGCTGTTTTTT.

This clone was recorded only once. The rearrangement links TRBV1 to TRBJ2-1; the listed D gene, TRBD2, was not tested against the DNA. TRBV1 is recorded as a pseudogene. This CDR3 has 15 amino acids. The CDR3 region is CTSNPFRDSYNEQFF. CDR3 sequence (DNA): TGCACCAGCAATCCCTTCCGGGACTCTTACAATGAGCAGTTCTTC.

V is TRBV9 and J is TRBJ2-3, with TRBD2 identical over 9 bases. The trim removed 3 bases at V and 3 bases at J, leaving 8 bases unmatched. The CDR3 is 16 residues long. CDR1 and CDR2 (germline): SGDLS, YYNGEE. The CDR3 loop is CASSEERGDQTDTQYF. The CDR3 coding sequence is TGTGCCAGCAGCGAGGAGCGGGGGGACCAGACAGATACGCAGTATTTT.